This paragraph covers one T cell receptor (beta chain) sequence. The data belong to a study of technical replicates of blood from several donors. Using immunoSEQ multiplex PCR, the repertoire was profiled, and TCRdb retains in-frame clones only, with some absent. The sample yields some 71,000 clones, around 97% seen once. The CDR3 consists of 16 residues. The germline V gene has CDR1 LNHDA and CDR2 SQIVND (reference sequence). V lost 7 bases and J 9 bases, leaving 25 bases between the germline ends. The receptor was isolated from a human donor in good health. The sample taken for sequencing was T cells isolated from PBMCs. The chain combines TRBV19 with TRBJ2-1; the D gene is possibly TRBD2 (5 bases). The CDR3 DNA sequence: TGTGCCAGTACTACCATGTTAGAAGCCGCCAGCGGTGAGCAGTTCTTC. Residues: CASTTMLEAASGEQFF.